This TCR beta chain appears in the sequencing data of a study of early T cells in non-severe SARS-CoV-2 infection. Trimming removed 4 bases from V and 3 bases from J; junction bases left unmatched: 2. There are 13 residues in the CDR3. Germline V gene lookup returns CDR1 MGHRA and CDR2 YSYEKL. The library protocol tagged individual cDNA molecules with unique molecular identifiers. Via MiXCR, TCRdb re-called the 5' RACE reads, giving one row per CDR3 protein. Of about 64,000 distinct CDR3 sequences listed, 20% are singletons. This clonotype came up many times. V gene TRBV4-1 combines with J gene TRBJ2-5, with 7 bases lining up with TRBD1. The input for sequencing was whole blood, taken at baseline. This clonotype originated in an adult who was a healthcare worker with PCR-confirmed SARS-CoV-2 infection or an uninfected control (not recorded which). The DNA of the CDR3 is TGCGCCAGCAGCCGGACAGGAGAAGAGACCCAGTACTTC. Protein product: CASSRTGEETQYF.